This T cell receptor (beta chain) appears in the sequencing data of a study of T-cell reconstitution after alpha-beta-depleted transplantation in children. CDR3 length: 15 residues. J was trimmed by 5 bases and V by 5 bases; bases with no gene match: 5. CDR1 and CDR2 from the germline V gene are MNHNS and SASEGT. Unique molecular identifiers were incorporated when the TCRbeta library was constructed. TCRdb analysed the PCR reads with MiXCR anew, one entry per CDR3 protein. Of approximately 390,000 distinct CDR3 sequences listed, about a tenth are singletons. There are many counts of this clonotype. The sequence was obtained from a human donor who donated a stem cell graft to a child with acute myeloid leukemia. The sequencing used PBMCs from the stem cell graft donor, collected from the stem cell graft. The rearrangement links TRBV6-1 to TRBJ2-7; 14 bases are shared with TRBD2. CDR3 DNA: TGTGCCAGCAGTCCTGGGACTAGCGGGAGCAACGAGCAGTACTTC. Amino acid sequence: CASSPGTSGSNEQYF.